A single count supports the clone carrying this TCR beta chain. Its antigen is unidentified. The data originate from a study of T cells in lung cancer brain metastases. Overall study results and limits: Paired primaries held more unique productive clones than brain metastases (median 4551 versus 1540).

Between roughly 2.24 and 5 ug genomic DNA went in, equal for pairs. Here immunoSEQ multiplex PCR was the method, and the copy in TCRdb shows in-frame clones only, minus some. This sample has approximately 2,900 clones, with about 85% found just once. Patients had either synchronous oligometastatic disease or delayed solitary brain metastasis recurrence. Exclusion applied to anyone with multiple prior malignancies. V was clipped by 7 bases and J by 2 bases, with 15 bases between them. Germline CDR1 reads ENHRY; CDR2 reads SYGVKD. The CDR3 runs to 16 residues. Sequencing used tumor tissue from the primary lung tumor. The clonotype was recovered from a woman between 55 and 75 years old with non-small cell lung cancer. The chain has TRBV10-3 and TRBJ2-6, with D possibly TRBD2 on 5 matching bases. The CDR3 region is CAITGQGRAGANVLTF. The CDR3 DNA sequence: TGTGCCATCACAGGCCAAGGGAGAGCTGGGGCCAACGTCCTGACTTTC.